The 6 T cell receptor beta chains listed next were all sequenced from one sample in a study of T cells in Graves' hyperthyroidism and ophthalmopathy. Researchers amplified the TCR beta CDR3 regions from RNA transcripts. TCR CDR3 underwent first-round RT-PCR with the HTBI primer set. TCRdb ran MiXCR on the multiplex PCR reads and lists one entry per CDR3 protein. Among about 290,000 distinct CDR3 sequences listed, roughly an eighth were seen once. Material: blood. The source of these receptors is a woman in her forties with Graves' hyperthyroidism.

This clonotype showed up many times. CDR3 region: CASSYDLYQETQYF. DNA of the CDR3: TGTGCCAGCAGTTACGACTTATACCAAGAGACCCAGTACTTC. V usage is TRBV6-6 and J usage is TRBJ2-5; D is uncertain. Germline V gene data show CDR1 as MNHNY and CDR2 as SVGAGI (reference sequence). The CDR3 sequence is 14 residues long. Trimming stripped 2 bases from V and 0 bases from J, with 7 bases between.

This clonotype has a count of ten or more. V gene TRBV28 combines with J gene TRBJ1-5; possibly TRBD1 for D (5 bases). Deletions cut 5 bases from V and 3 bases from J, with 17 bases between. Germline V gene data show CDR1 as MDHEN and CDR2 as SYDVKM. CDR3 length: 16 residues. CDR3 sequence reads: CASSLLRGPTNQPQHF. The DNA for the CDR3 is TGTGCCAGCAGTCTCTTAAGGGGCCCCACCAATCAGCCCCAGCATTTT.

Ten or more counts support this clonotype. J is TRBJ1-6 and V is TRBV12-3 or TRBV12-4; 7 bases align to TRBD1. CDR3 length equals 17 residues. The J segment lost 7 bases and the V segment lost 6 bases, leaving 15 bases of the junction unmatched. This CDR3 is CASRQGPPGDRNSPLHF. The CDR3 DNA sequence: TGTGCCAGCAGACAGGGGCCCCCGGGGGATCGGAATTCACCCCTCCACTTT.

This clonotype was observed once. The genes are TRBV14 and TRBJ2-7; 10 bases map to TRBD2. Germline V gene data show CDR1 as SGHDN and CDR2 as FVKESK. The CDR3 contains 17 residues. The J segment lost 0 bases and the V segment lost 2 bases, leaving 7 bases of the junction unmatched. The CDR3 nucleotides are TGTGCCAGCAGCCAAAGATTAGGACTAGCGGACTCCTACGAGCAGTACTTC. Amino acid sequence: CASSQRLGLADSYEQYF.

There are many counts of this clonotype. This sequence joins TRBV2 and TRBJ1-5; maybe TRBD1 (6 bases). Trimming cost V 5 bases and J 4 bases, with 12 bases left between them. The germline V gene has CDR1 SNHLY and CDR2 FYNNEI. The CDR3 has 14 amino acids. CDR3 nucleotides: TGTGCCAGCAGTCTCGACAGGAGAAATCAGCCCCAGCATTTT. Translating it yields CASSLDRRNQPQHF.

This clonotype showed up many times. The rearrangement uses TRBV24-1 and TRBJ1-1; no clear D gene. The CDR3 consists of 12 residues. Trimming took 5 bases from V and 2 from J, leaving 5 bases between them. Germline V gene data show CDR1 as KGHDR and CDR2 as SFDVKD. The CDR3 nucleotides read TGTGCCACCAGTGCCTACAACACTGAAGCTTTCTTT. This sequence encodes CATSAYNTEAFF.